This T cell receptor beta chain is drawn from a study of cytomegalovirus exposure and HLA in healthy donors. The PCR made use of 60 Vbeta and 13 Jbeta primers. Measured with immunoSEQ multiplex PCR; TCRdb has only the in-frame clones, and not every one. Of 95,000 to 120,000 clones listed, 60% to 80% were seen once; the top ten hold about 7.7%. V gave up 7 bases and J gave up 5 bases, with 15 bases separating them. There are 14 residues in the CDR3. Germline assignment: CDR1 MRHNA and CDR2 SNTAGT. Sequencing was carried out using PBMCs. The J gene is TRBJ1-5, the V gene TRBV6-4; D is unresolved. This clonotype originated in a man younger than 35 in good health and CMV-seropositive. This chain's CDR3 is CASNRVGGYQPQHF. The CDR3 bases are TGTGCCAGCAATCGTGTAGGAGGGTATCAGCCCCAGCATTTT.